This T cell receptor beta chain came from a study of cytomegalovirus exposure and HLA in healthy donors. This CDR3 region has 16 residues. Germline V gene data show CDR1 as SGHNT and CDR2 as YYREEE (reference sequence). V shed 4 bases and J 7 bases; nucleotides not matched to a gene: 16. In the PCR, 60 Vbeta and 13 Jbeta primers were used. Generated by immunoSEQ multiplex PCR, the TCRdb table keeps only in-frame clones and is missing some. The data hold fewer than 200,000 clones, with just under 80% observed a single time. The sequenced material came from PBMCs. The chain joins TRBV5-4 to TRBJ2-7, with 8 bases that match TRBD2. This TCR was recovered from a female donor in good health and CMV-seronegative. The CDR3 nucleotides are TGTGCCAGCAGCACCCGAGATAGCGGGACCCTCGGGGAGCAGTACTTC. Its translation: CASSTRDSGTLGEQYF. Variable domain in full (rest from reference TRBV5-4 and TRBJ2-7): ETGVTQSPTHLIKTRGQQVTLRCSSQSGHNTVSWYQQALGQGPQFIFQYYREEENGRGNFPPRFSGLQFPNYSSELNVNALELDDSALYLCASSTRDSGTLGEQYFGPGTRLTVT.